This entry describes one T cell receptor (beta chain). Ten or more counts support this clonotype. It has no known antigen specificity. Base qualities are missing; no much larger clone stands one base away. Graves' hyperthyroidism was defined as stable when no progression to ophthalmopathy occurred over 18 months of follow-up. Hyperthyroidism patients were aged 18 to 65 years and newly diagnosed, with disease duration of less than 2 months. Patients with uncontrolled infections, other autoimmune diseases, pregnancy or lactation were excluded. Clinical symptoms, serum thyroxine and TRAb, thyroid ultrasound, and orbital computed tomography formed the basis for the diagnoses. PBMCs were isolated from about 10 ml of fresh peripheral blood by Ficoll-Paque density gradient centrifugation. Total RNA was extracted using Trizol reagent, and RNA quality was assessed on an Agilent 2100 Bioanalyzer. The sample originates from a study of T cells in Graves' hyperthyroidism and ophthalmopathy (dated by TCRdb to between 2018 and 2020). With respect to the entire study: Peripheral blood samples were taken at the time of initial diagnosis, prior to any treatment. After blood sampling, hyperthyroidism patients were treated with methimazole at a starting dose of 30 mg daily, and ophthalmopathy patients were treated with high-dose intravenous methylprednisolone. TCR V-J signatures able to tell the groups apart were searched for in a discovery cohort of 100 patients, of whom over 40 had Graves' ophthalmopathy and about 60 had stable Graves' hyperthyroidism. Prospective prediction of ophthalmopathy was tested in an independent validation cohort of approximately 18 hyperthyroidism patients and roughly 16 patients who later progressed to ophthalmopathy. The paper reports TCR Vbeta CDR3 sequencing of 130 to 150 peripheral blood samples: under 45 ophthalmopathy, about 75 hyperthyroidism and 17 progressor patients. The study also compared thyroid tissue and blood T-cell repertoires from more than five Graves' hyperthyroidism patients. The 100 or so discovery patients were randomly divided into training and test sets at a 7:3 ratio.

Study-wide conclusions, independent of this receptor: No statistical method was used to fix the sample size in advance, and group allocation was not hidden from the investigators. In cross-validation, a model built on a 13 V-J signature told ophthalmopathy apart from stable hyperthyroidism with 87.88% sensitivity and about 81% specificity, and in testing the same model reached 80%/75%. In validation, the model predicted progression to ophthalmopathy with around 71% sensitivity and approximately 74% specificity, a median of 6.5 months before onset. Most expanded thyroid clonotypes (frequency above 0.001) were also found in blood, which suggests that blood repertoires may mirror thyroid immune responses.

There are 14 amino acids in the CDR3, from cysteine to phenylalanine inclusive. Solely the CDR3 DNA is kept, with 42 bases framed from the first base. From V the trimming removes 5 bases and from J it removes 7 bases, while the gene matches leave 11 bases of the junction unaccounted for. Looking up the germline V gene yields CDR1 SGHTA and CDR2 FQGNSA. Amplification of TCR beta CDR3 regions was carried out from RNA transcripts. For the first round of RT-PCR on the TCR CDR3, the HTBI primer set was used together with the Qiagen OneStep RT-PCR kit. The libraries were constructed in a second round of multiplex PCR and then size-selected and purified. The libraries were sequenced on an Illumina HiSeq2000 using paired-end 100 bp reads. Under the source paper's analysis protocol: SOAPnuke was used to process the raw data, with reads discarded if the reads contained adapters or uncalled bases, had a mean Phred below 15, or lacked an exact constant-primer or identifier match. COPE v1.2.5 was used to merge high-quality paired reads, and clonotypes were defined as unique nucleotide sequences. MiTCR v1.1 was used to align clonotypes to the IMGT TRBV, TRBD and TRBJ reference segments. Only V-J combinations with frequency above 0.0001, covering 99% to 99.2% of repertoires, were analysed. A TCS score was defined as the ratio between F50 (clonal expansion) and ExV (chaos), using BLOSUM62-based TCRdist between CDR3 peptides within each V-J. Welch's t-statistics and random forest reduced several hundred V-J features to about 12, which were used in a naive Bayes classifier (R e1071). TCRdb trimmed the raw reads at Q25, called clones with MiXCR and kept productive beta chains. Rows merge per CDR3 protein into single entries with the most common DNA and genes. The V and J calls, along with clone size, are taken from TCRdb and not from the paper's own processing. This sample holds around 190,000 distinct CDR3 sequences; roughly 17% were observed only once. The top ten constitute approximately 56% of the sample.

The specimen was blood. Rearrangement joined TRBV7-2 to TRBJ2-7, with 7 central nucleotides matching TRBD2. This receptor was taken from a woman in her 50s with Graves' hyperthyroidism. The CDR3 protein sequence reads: CASSPDTSVGEQYF. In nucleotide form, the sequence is TGTGCCAGCAGCCCAGACACTAGCGTGGGAGAGCAGTACTTC.